This TCR beta chain was recorded in a study of blood T cell repertoires in COVID-19. This clone was detected many times. The data were produced by immunoSEQ multiplex PCR, yet TCRdb's version contains in-frame clones alone and is incomplete. Of 83,000 or so clones listed, almost 85% are singletons. CDR3 length equals 15 residues. The V segment lost 6 bases and the J segment 4 bases; nucleotides outside the gene matches: 5. Germline loops: CDR1 KGHSH, CDR2 LQKENI. The sample was peripheral blood. The source is a human donor in a cohort sampled during active COVID-19. The rearrangement uses TRBV18 and TRBJ2-3; 12 bases line up with TRBD2. The CDR3 sequence: CASSRLAGESDTQYF. For the CDR3, the DNA is TGTGCCAGCTCGCGACTAGCGGGGGAGTCAGATACGCAGTATTTT.